The 32 T cell receptor beta chains below all came from one sample that was sequenced in a study of cytomegalovirus exposure and HLA in healthy donors. Primers: 60 Vbeta forward and 13 Jbeta reverse. The repertoire was sequenced with immunoSEQ multiplex PCR; TCRdb's copy has only in-frame clones and lacks some. The repertoire includes fewer than 100,000 clones, nearly 80% of them detected once, and 4.1% sits in the top ten. The sample comprised PBMCs. These TCRs come from a woman between 40 and 50 years old in good health and CMV-seropositive.

The V and J genes are TRBV10-2 and TRBJ2-7; maybe TRBD2 (5 bases). CDR3 length: 17 amino acids. Per germline, CDR1 WSHSY and CDR2 SAAADI. V lost 0 bases to trimming and J lost 5 bases, with 20 bases between them. CDR3 coding DNA: TGCGCCAGCAGTGAGTCGAGGGTTGGTTTCCCTTCTAACGAGCAGTACTTC. This encodes CASSESRVGFPSNEQYF.

The genes are TRBV6-5 and TRBJ1-1; D ambiguous. Germline lookup yields CDR1 MNHEY and CDR2 SVGAGI. The CDR3 is made up of 12 amino acids. Trimming left V 6 bases short and J 4 bases short, with 9 bases between. The CDR3 region has the DNA TGTGCCAGCAGGGGTCGAGGCACTGAAGCTTTCTTT. Its translation: CASRGRGTEAFF.

CDR3 region: CASSRNSGSSTDTQYF. The CDR3 DNA reads TGTGCCAGCAGCCGAAATAGCGGGAGTTCGACAGATACGCAGTATTTT. The chain couples TRBV11-3 to TRBJ2-3; 9 positions match TRBD2. This CDR3 is built from 16 residues. J was trimmed by 3 bases and V by 5 bases; bases with no gene match: 9. The V gene's germline CDR1 is SGHNT and CDR2 YENEEA.

This chain connects TRBV19 to TRBJ1-1; the D is unclear. V was pared by 1 base and J by 5 bases, with 11 bases between. Germline-derived CDR1 and CDR2 are LNHDA and SQIVND (reference sequence). The CDR3 covers 14 residues. The CDR3 is CASSIGRERTEAFF. The CDR3 DNA sequence: TGTGCCAGTAGTATAGGTAGGGAGAGGACTGAAGCTTTCTTT.

This clone has a handful of counts. V is TRBV27 and J is TRBJ1-4; TRBD1 aligns across 7 bases. Germline assignment: CDR1 MNHEY and CDR2 SMNVEV (reference sequence). The CDR3 has 13 residues. With V trimmed by 5 bases and J by 11 bases, 8 bases remained unmatched. CDR3 sequence (DNA): TGTGCCAGCAGTCCCAGACAGGGTGAGAAACTGTTTTTT. Amino acids: CASSPRQGEKLFF.

This chain links TRBV2 with TRBJ2-1; the D gene is possibly TRBD2 (6 bases). The V gene lost 7 bases and the J gene lost 0 bases, with 10 bases spanning the gap. This CDR3 is built from 14 residues. Germline values: CDR1 SNHLY, CDR2 FYNNEI. CDR3 DNA: TGTGCCAGCAAAACTAGCCCCTCCTACAATGAGCAGTTCTTC. Amino acid sequence: CASKTSPSYNEQFF.

This clone was seen a few times. The chain links TRBV19 to TRBJ2-5; D might be TRBD1 (6 bases). The V gene's germline CDR1 is LNHDA and CDR2 SQIVND (reference sequence). The CDR3 runs to 15 residues. V was trimmed by 2 bases and J by 2 bases, leaving 12 bases between them. CDR3 sequence: CASSITGHPQETQYF. Written as DNA, the CDR3 is TGTGCCAGTAGTATAACGGGACACCCGCAAGAGACCCAGTACTTC.

The rearrangement uses TRBV5-3 and TRBJ2-1; weak D call: TRBD2 (6 bases). TRBV5-3 is designated an ORF whose function remains uncertain. Trimming took off 3 bases at V and 5 bases at J, with 21 bases between the two ends. The CDR3 has 17 amino acids. CDR3 region: CARSYVALATGHNEQFF. CDR3 nucleotides: TGTGCCAGAAGCTATGTGGCACTAGCAACGGGACACAATGAGCAGTTCTTC.

The chain recombines TRBV2 with TRBJ2-3, with a possible D match to TRBD2 (5 bases). CDR1 is SNHLY, CDR2 FYNNEI, per germline. This CDR3 spans 14 amino acids. The V gene lost 3 bases and the J gene lost 4 bases, with 11 bases spanning the gap. The CDR3, as DNA: TGTGCCAGCAGTGAGGGAGTTGTCGCAGATACGCAGTATTTT. Residues: CASSEGVVADTQYF. Full variable domain (outside the CDR3, taken from reference TRBV2 and TRBJ2-3): EPEVTQTPSHQVTQMGQEVILRCVPISNHLYFYWYRQILGQKVEFLVSFYNNEISEKSEIFDDQFSVERPDGSNFTLKIRSTKLEDSAMYFCASSEGVVADTQYFGPGTRLTVL.

The rearrangement uses TRBV5-1 and TRBJ1-1; no firm D call. CDR1 is SGHRS, CDR2 YFSETQ, per germline. The CDR3 has 14 residues. Trimming left V 0 bases short and J 1 base short, with 7 bases between. The DNA of the CDR3 is TGCGCCAGCAGCTTGGAGAGCGGGAACACTGAAGCTTTCTTT. Its protein product is CASSLESGNTEAFF. Combining the CDR3 with reference TRBV5-1 and TRBJ1-1 gives the whole variable domain KAGVTQTPRYLIKTRGQQVTLSCSPISGHRSVSWYQQTPGQGLQFLFEYFSETQRNKGNFPGRFSGRQFSNSRSEMNVSTLELGDSALYLCASSLESGNTEAFFGQGTRLTVV.

This clone was counted once. The chain uses TRBV11-2 and TRBJ1-2; 12 bases fit TRBD1. Trimming removed 4 bases from V and 8 bases from J; junction bases left unmatched: 14. Germline V CDR1 and CDR2: SGHAT, FQNNGV. This CDR3 has 17 amino acids. CDR3 region: CASSSGTGGAGAHGYTF. Here the CDR3 DNA reads TGTGCCAGCAGCTCCGGGACAGGGGGCGCAGGGGCCCACGGCTACACCTTC.

V gene TRBV2 combines with J gene TRBJ1-5; tentative D call: TRBD1 (5 bases). Looked up from germline, CDR1 is SNHLY and CDR2 is FYNNEI. Trimming removed 4 bases from V and 4 bases from J, with 11 bases in between. The CDR3 length is 14 residues. CDR3 sequence: CASSGRGENQPQHF. The CDR3 DNA sequence: TGTGCCAGCAGTGGGAGGGGAGAAAATCAGCCCCAGCATTTT.

This sequence joins TRBV7-9 and TRBJ1-2; D gene ambiguous. Germline V gene lookup returns CDR1 SEHNR and CDR2 FQNEAQ (reference sequence). V gave up 0 bases and J gave up 3 bases, with 8 bases separating them. The CDR3 consists of 14 residues. In DNA form, the CDR3 reads TGTGCCAGCAGCTTAGCGATGCAGGACTATGGCTACACCTTC. This codes for CASSLAMQDYGYTF.

This chain connects TRBV15 to TRBJ1-2, with 10 bases identical to TRBD1. After removal of 5 bases from V and 8 bases from J, the junction contained 8 bases not matched to a gene. The CDR3 is 14 residues long. Per germline, CDR1 LNHNV and CDR2 YYDKDF (reference sequence). The CDR3 nucleotides read TGTGCCACCAGCGCCAGACAGGGGGCGAAAGGCTACACCTTC. Protein sequence: CATSARQGAKGYTF.

The chain couples TRBV28 to TRBJ1-4; D call uncertain. Deletions cut 5 bases from V and 7 bases from J, with 11 bases between. Germline values: CDR1 MDHEN, CDR2 SYDVKM. CDR3 length: 13 amino acids. CDR3: CASSPTNSEKLFF. CDR3 DNA sequence: TGTGCCAGCAGTCCAACGAACTCTGAAAAACTGTTTTTT.

This CDR3 reads CASSETGGVFDTDTQYF. The CDR3 DNA is TGTGCCAGCAGTGAAACGGGGGGTGTCTTTGACACAGATACGCAGTATTTT. V gene TRBV2 combines with J gene TRBJ2-3, with 7 bases fitting TRBD2. The CDR3 has 17 residues. V was clipped by 2 bases and J by 2 bases; unmatched bases: 10. The germline gives CDR1 SNHLY, CDR2 FYNNEI.

V gene TRBV9 combines with J gene TRBJ1-5; a possible D gene is TRBD1 (5 bases). Deletions cut 0 bases from V and 6 bases from J, with 13 bases between. Germline lookup yields CDR1 SGDLS and CDR2 YYNGEE. There are 15 residues in the CDR3. The CDR3 coding sequence is TGTGCCAGCAGCGTAGATGGGCAGGGAAGTCAGCCCCAGCATTTT. This encodes CASSVDGQGSQPQHF.

This chain links TRBV7-8 with TRBJ2-1, with 8 bases fitting TRBD2. The V segment lost 7 bases and the J segment 9 bases; nucleotides outside the gene matches: 17. Germline CDR1 is SGHVS and CDR2 is FQNEAQ. CDR3 length equals 16 residues. This chain's CDR3 is CASTLTGLGFFGEQFF. In DNA, the CDR3 is TGTGCCAGCACCCTGACGGGACTAGGGTTTTTCGGTGAGCAGTTCTTC.

The chain has TRBV7-6 and TRBJ2-7, with D possibly being TRBD1 (5 bases). CDR3 size: 15 residues. Between the trimmed V and J ends, which lost 1 base and 2 bases, there was a span of 12 bases. Germline V gene data show CDR1 as SGHVS and CDR2 as FNYEAQ. The DNA for the CDR3 is TGTGCCAGCAGCTTAGTTCTTGACAGCGCCTACGAGCAGTACTTC. This gives the protein CASSLVLDSAYEQYF.

This clone showed up just once. The chain recombines TRBV6-5 with TRBJ2-1; a possible D gene is TRBD2 (5 bases). The CDR3 totals 14 residues. The V end lost 6 bases, the J end lost 6 bases, and 15 bases lay between the germline ends. CDR1 and CDR2 (germline): MNHEY, SVGAGI. Written as DNA, the CDR3 is TGTGCCAGCAGCCCTCTGGGAGCGGCCAATGAGCAGTTCTTC. Encoded protein: CASSPLGAANEQFF.

Details on this clone: The junction does not match germline at one end; this may be a read error. The chain is built from TRBV5-1 and TRBJ2-1; TRBD2 matches at 8 bases. There are 16 residues in the CDR3. Germline values: CDR1 SGHRS, CDR2 YFSETQ. CDR3 DNA: TGCGCCAGCAGTTTGGGACTAGAGAGCTCCTACAATGAGCAGTTCTTC. This codes for CASSLGLESSYNEQFF.

This rearrangement joins TRBV7-8 to TRBJ1-5; 7 nucleotides match TRBD1. V shed 3 bases and J 4 bases; nucleotides not matched to a gene: 12. The germline gives CDR1 SGHVS, CDR2 FQNEAQ. CDR3 length equals 17 residues. CDR3 protein: CASSFRDRSLINQPQHF. The CDR3 bases are TGTGCCAGCAGCTTCCGGGACAGATCGTTGATTAATCAGCCCCAGCATTTT.

The genes are TRBV12-5 and TRBJ2-3, with 9 positions matching TRBD1. In germline, CDR1 is LGHNT, CDR2 FRNRAP. This CDR3 region has 15 residues. The V segment lost 1 base and the J segment 2 bases; nucleotides outside the gene matches: 1. The CDR3 here is CASGLDRGHTDTQYF. The CDR3 region has the DNA TGTGCTAGTGGTTTGGACAGGGGGCACACAGATACGCAGTATTTT.

The rearrangement uses TRBV5-8 and TRBJ2-5; 7 bases map to TRBD1. Germline V lookup: CDR1 SGHTS, CDR2 YDEGEE. Trimming removed 0 bases from V and 5 bases from J; junction bases left unmatched: 4. CDR3 size: 14 residues. The CDR3 DNA sequence: TGTGCCAGCAGCTTGGAGGGGGCCGGTGAGACCCAGTACTTC. This encodes CASSLEGAGETQYF.

J is TRBJ1-1 and V is TRBV28; possible D gene TRBD1, 6 bases. Germline V lookup: CDR1 MDHEN, CDR2 SYDVKM. The CDR3 is 14 residues long. The ends were cut back, 7 bases at V and 1 base at J, with 13 bases in the middle. As DNA, the CDR3 is TGTGCCAGCATAGGGGGGGGGCCGAACACTGAAGCTTTCTTT. This gives the protein CASIGGGPNTEAFF.

The CDR3 DNA follows: TGTGCCATCAGTGAGTCTCGTACTGCTGGAAACACCATATATTTT. Its translation is CAISESRTAGNTIYF. V and J are TRBV10-3 and TRBJ1-3; D is unresolved. The CDR3 has 15 amino acids. V gave up 0 bases and J gave up 2 bases, with 8 bases separating them. Germline V gives CDR1 ENHRY, CDR2 SYGVKD.

The gene calls are TRBV5-1 and TRBJ2-5; 10 nucleotides align to TRBD2. CDR1 and CDR2 from the germline V gene are SGHRS and YFSETQ. V shed 3 bases, J shed 3 bases, and the junction held 8 bases outside the gene matches. The CDR3 has 16 amino acids. The CDR3 is CASSYAIAGGEETQYF. In DNA, the CDR3 is TGCGCCAGCAGCTACGCTATAGCGGGAGGAGAAGAGACCCAGTACTTC.

The V gene is TRBV5-8, the J gene TRBJ2-2, with 9 bases matching TRBD2. The CDR3 runs 16 residues. V gave up 2 bases and J gave up 4 bases; unmatched junction bases: 6. Looked up from germline, CDR1 is SGHTS and CDR2 is YDEGEE. The CDR3 nucleotides are TGTGCCAGCAGCTTCAGTAGCGGGAGTGGCACCGGGGAGCTGTTTTTT. Translation: CASSFSSGSGTGELFF.

The DNA for the CDR3 is TGTGCCAGCAGCGTAGAGGGAGGATGGACAGATACGCAGTATTTT. It is translated as CASSVEGGWTDTQYF. This rearrangement joins TRBV9 to TRBJ2-3, with D possibly TRBD2 on 6 matching bases. This CDR3 region has 15 residues. The V gene's germline CDR1 is SGDLS and CDR2 YYNGEE. With 0 bases removed from V and 3 bases from J, the gap between germline ends came to 11 bases.

This clone is a singleton in its sample. J is TRBJ2-3 and V is TRBV10-3; D may be TRBD1 (6 bases). Germline-derived CDR1 and CDR2 are ENHRY and SYGVKD. The CDR3 runs to 14 residues. V was cut by 6 bases and J by 6 bases, with 16 bases left in between. DNA for the CDR3: TGTGCCATCAGCGTGACAGGTCTGGGGGATACGCAGTATTTT. It encodes CAISVTGLGDTQYF.

The chain has TRBV28 and TRBJ2-1, with 8 bases matching TRBD1. Per the germline V gene, CDR1 is MDHEN and CDR2 is SYDVKM. The V segment lost 6 bases and the J segment 5 bases; nucleotides outside the gene matches: 15. The CDR3 is 17 residues long. DNA for the CDR3: TGTGCCAGCAGCCAGGGTCGCACAGGGGGGTTCGACAATGAGCAGTTCTTC. Protein product: CASSQGRTGGFDNEQFF.

The CDR3 DNA follows: TGTGCCAGCAGCTTGGGAACTACGACAGGGTTAGGAGAGACCCAGTACTTC. This gives the protein CASSLGTTTGLGETQYF. This chain joins TRBV7-9 and TRBJ2-5; 7 bases are shared with TRBD1. The V gene's germline CDR1 is SEHNR and CDR2 FQNEAQ (reference sequence). The junction had 14 bases not matched to a gene; V was cut back by 3 bases and J by 4 bases. CDR3 length: 17 residues.